This T cell receptor beta chain emerged from a study of T cell repertoires in cytomegalovirus infection. Study summary: Evidence of both CMV infection and a matching HLA type came from public TCR beta signatures. Study-wide results and limits: Adding up the frequency of public TCR beta families identified people who carried CMV plus the relevant HLA. Predominance within the ex vivo response was attributable to HLA-C-restricted CMV-specific TCR beta clonotypes.

This clonotype occurred a few times. As yet, its antigen is unknown. TCRdb independently ran MiXCR on the reads; one entry per CDR3 protein. The sample shows around 350,000 distinct CDR3 sequences, around 18% of them seen only once. Sequenced material: PBMCs. The origin of this receptor is a human donor in good health (CMV status not recorded). Some clones in this sample may be carry-over from other donors' samples.

The DNA of the CDR3 is TGCGCCAGCAGCCAAGTGGGACTAGACTATAATTCACCCCTCCACTTT. Amino acid sequence: CASSQVGLDYNSPLHF. This chain joins TRBV4-1 and TRBJ1-6; a possible D gene is TRBD1 (5 bases). Germline values: CDR1 MGHRA, CDR2 YSYEKL. The V and J ends lost 1 base and 3 bases respectively, with 10 bases between them. The CDR3 length is 16 residues.